This T cell receptor beta chain was identified in a study of blood T cell repertoires in COVID-19. The CDR3 is made up of 15 amino acids. The V gene lost 0 bases and the J gene lost 1 base, with 9 bases spanning the gap. The V gene's germline CDR1 is LGHNA and CDR2 YSLEER. TCRdb's table, derived via immunoSEQ multiplex PCR, lists solely in-frame clones and lacks some. This table holds roughly 120,000 clones, around nine tenths found once. The sequence was collected from a woman in her fifties or sixties with active or convalescent COVID-19. The chain recombines TRBV4-3 with TRBJ1-1; no firm D call. Input material: peripheral blood. In DNA form, the CDR3 reads TGCGCCAGCAGCCAAGATAAAGAGGGGAACACTGAAGCTTTCTTT. As protein: CASSQDKEGNTEAFF.